Below are 5 T cell receptor beta chains sequenced from a single sample in a study of monozygotic twins with inflammatory bowel disease. TCRdb reanalyzed the 5' RACE reads, giving one entry per CDR3 protein sequence and no DNA. The table lists around 450,000 distinct CDR3 sequences, with 2.4% in the top ten. The sequencing sample was made of blood. Source of these receptors: a human donor with ulcerative colitis or Crohn's disease, or a healthy co-twin of an affected twin (not recorded which).

The chain couples TRBV6-6 to TRBJ2-5; the D call from TCRdb, TRBD2, cannot be confirmed without DNA. Per the germline V gene, CDR1 is MNHNY and CDR2 is SVGAGI (reference sequence). The CDR3 sequence is 14 residues long. The CDR3 region is CASSLGDLVETQYF.

CDR3 in amino acids: CASSSTGPRGEKLFF. The V gene is TRBV6-5, the J gene TRBJ1-4; no DNA is available, so the TRBD1 call from TCRdb remains unchecked. Germline V gives CDR1 MNHEY, CDR2 SVGAGI. The CDR3 consists of 15 residues.

This chain joins TRBV12-3 or TRBV12-4 and TRBJ1-1; with no DNA, the TCRdb D assignment of TRBD1 cannot be verified. The CDR3 is 18 residues long. CDR3 amino acids: CASRPTPGSPRDGTEAFF.

The V and J genes are TRBV12-3 or TRBV12-4 and TRBJ2-1; TCRdb names TRBD2, which stays unverified in the absence of DNA. The CDR3 sequence is 16 residues long. The CDR3: CASSPTSGSSYNEQFF.

The chain is built from TRBV28 and TRBJ1-1; the D call of TRBD1 rests on TCRdb alone, since no DNA is present to check it. There are 16 residues in the CDR3. Germline V gene sequence: CDR1 MDHEN, CDR2 SYDVKM. Here the CDR3 reads CASSLLIGQGVTEAFF.